This TCR beta chain was identified in a study of cytomegalovirus exposure and HLA in healthy donors. The wider study: From donors who were HLA-typed, an early data release held approximately 91 million unique TCRs. Genetic ancestry analysis placed around 76% of the roughly 400 donors that were genotyped in the Caucasian-associated cluster. Study results and caveats: The investigators catalogued 150 to 200 TCR beta chains as cytomegalovirus-associated.

Vbeta (60) and Jbeta (13) primers were used in the PCR. Assay used: immunoSEQ multiplex PCR; TCRdb lists only in-frame clones, some missing. This sample has around 210,000 clones; 65% to 80% occur once, and the top ten carry about 1.7%. CDR1 and CDR2 from the germline V gene are SQVTM and ANQGSEA. V shed 7 bases and J shed 1 base, with 10 bases lying between them. The length of the CDR3 is 12 residues. As concerns this clone: The antigen is unknown.

Sequenced input: PBMCs. The sequence was collected from a man in his fifties in good health and CMV-seronegative. The chain is built from TRBV29-1 and TRBJ2-5; perhaps TRBD1 as D (6 bases). The CDR3 DNA reads as TGCAGCGGTGGACAGCTCCAAGAGACCCAGTACTTC. Residues: CSGGQLQETQYF.